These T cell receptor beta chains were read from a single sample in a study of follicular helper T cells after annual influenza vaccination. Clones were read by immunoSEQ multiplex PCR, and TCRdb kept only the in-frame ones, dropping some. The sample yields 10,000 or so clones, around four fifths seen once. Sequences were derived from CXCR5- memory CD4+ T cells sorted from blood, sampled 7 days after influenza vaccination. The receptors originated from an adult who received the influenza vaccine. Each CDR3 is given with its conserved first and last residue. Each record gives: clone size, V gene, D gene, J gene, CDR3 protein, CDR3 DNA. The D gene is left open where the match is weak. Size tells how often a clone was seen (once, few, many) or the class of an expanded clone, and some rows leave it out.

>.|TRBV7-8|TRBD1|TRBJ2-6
CASSSAGTGALSGANVLTF
TGTGCCAGCAGCTCGGCCGGGACAGGGGCCCTCTCTGGGGCCAACGTCCTGACTTTC
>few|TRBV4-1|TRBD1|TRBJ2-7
CASSRTGGPYEQYF
TGCGCCAGCAGTCGGACAGGGGGCCCCTACGAGCAGTACTTC
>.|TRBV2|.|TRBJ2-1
CASRAGGEQFF
TGTGCCAGCAGAGCCGGGGGAGAGCAGTTCTTC
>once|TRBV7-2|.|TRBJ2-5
CASSSSHSETQYF
TGTGCCAGCAGCTCCAGTCATTCGGAGACCCAGTACTTC
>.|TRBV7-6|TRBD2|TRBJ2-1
CASSLGGSSGIGEQFF
TGTGCCAGCAGCTTAGGTGGTTCTAGCGGGATTGGTGAGCAGTTCTTC
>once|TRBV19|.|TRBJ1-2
CASRKGIDYGYTF
TGTGCCAGTAGAAAGGGGATCGACTATGGCTACACCTTC
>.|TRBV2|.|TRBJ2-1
CASSEAAGWSEQFF
TGTGCCAGCAGTGAAGCGGCGGGGTGGAGTGAGCAGTTCTTC
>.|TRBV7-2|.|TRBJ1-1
CASSLTGRTEAFF
TGTGCCAGCAGCTTAACAGGGAGGACTGAAGCTTTCTTT
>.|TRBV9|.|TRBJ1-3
CASSVEGGYSGNTIYF
TGTGCCAGCAGCGTAGAGGGGGGGTACTCTGGAAACACCATATATTTT
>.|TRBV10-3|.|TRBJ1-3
CAISKQGGNTIYF
TGTGCCATCAGCAAACAGGGTGGAAACACCATATATTTT
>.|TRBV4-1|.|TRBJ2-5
CASSQEFPTARGETQYF
TGCGCCAGCAGCCAAGAGTTCCCGACAGCACGGGGGGAGACCCAGTACTTC
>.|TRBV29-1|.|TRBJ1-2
CSVEGAGSNYGYTF
TGCAGCGTTGAGGGGGCAGGCTCTAACTATGGCTACACCTTC
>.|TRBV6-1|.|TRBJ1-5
CASSANRDLPPHF
TGTGCCAGCAGCGCTAACAGGGACCTCCCTCCGCATTTT
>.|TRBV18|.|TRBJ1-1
CASSPGGPYTEAFF
TGTGCCAGCTCACCAGGGGGCCCCTACACTGAAGCTTTCTTT
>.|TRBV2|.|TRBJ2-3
CASSDGRWDTDTQYF
TGTGCCAGCAGTGACGGCCGATGGGACACAGATACGCAGTATTTT
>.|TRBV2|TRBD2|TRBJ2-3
CASSPGRGADTQYF
TGTGCCAGCAGCCCTGGGAGGGGAGCAGATACGCAGTATTTT
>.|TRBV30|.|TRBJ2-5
CAWNMRGGETQYF
TGTGCCTGGAATATGAGGGGGGGGGAGACCCAGTACTTC
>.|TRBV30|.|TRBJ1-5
CAWSDTGYQPQHF
TGTGCCTGGAGTGATACAGGGTATCAGCCCCAGCATTTT
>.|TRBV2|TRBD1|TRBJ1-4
CASTETGRTNEKLFF
TGTGCCAGCACCGAGACAGGGCGGACTAATGAAAAACTGTTTTTT
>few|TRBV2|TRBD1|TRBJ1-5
CASSGRQGSNQPQHF
TGTGCCAGCAGTGGAAGACAGGGGAGCAATCAGCCCCAGCATTTT
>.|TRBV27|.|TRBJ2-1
CASSLFPPGGGGNEQFF
TGTGCCAGCAGTCTATTCCCCCCAGGAGGGGGAGGCAATGAGCAGTTCTTC
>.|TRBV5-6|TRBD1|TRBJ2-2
CASSTTGVGTGELFF
TGTGCCAGCAGTACTACAGGGGTCGGCACCGGGGAGCTGTTTTTT
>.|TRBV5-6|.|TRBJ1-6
CASSRTQGTSSYNSPLHF
TGTGCCAGCAGCCGAACTCAGGGAACAAGCTCCTATAATTCACCCCTCCACTTT
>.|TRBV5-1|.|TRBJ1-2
CASSPSTANYGYTF
TGCGCCAGCAGCCCGTCGACAGCAAACTATGGCTACACCTTC
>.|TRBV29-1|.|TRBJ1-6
CSAADTYNSPLHF
TGCAGCGCCGCCGACACCTATAATTCACCCCTCCACTTT
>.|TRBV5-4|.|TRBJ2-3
CASSDLGETDTQYF
TGTGCCAGCAGCGACCTTGGGGAGACAGATACGCAGTATTTT
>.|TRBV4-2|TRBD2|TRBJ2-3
CASSQGYAGGTDTQYF
TGTGCCAGCAGCCAGGGATATGCGGGGGGCACAGATACGCAGTATTTT
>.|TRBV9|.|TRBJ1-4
CASSLGGTNEKLFF
TGTGCCAGCAGCCTAGGTGGAACTAATGAAAAACTGTTTTTT
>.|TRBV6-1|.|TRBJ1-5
CASSAKGSRVGDTGGQPQHF
TGTGCCAGCAGTGCCAAAGGGTCCAGAGTGGGGGACACAGGAGGTCAGCCCCAGCATTTT
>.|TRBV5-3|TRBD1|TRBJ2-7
CARSYPTGIIGEQYF
TGTGCCAGAAGCTATCCGACAGGGATTATCGGCGAGCAGTACTTC
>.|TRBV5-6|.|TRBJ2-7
CASSPRGDRLYEQYF
TGTGCCAGCAGCCCTCGGGGGGACAGACTGTACGAGCAGTACTTC
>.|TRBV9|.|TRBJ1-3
CASSPRVQPSGNTIYF
TGTGCCAGCAGCCCGCGTGTGCAGCCCTCTGGAAACACCATATATTTT
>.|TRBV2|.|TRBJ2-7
CASRDDRRSNEQYF
TGTGCCAGCAGGGATGACAGGCGGTCGAACGAGCAGTACTTC
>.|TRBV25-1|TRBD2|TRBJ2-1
CAIEPGTSGYNEQFF
TGTGCCATCGAACCCGGGACTAGCGGGTACAATGAGCAGTTCTTC
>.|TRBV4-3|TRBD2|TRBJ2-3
CASSQDRLAGGGDTQYF
TGCGCCAGCAGCCAAGATCGGCTAGCGGGGGGTGGAGATACGCAGTATTTT
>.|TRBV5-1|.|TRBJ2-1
CASSLQLRESYNEQFF
TGCGCCAGCAGCTTACAGCTTAGGGAATCCTACAATGAGCAGTTCTTC
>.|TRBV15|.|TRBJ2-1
CATSRGQRVWHEQFF
TGTGCCACGAGCCGGGGACAGCGGGTTTGGCATGAGCAGTTCTTC
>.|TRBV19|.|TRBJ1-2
CASRQQGSGYTF
TGTGCCAGTAGACAACAGGGAAGCGGCTACACCTTC
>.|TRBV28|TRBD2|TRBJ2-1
CASSTGTSGNSYNEQFF
TGTGCCAGCAGCACAGGGACTAGCGGGAACTCCTACAATGAGCAGTTCTTC
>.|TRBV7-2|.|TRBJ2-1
CASSHPGGVTEQFF
TGTGCCAGCAGCCATCCAGGGGGGGTAACGGAGCAGTTCTTC
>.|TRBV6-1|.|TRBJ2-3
CASSIREDTQYF
TGTGCCAGCAGTATCCGGGAAGATACGCAGTATTTT
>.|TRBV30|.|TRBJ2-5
CAWSARHYQETQYF
TGTGCCTGGAGTGCACGACATTACCAAGAGACCCAGTACTTC
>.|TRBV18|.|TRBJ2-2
CASSSGGRLNTGELFF
TGTGCCAGCTCATCAGGAGGACGGTTGAACACCGGGGAGCTGTTTTTT
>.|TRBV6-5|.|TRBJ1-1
CASSYSASPLRTEAFF
TGTGCCAGCAGTTACTCGGCCAGTCCACTGCGGACTGAAGCTTTCTTT
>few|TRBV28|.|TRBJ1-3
CASSSRSGSGNTIYF
TGTGCCAGCAGTAGCCGGTCGGGGTCTGGAAACACCATATATTTT
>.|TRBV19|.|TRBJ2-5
CASTADPGETQYF
TGTGCCAGTACCGCGGACCCTGGAGAGACCCAGTACTTC
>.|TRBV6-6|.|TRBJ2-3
CASNPPGTDTQYF
TGTGCCAGCAACCCTCCCGGCACAGATACGCAGTATTTT
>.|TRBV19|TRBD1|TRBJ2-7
CASSRYGTGVDYEQYF
TGTGCCAGTAGTAGGTACGGGACAGGGGTTGACTACGAGCAGTACTTC
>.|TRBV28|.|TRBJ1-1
CASRSNTYTEAFF
TGTGCCAGCAGATCGAACACCTACACTGAAGCTTTCTTT
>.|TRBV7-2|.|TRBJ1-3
CASSPAQTAAGNTIYF
TGTGCCAGCAGCCCCGCCCAGACGGCTGCTGGAAACACCATATATTTT
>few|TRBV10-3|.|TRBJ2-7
CAISEIGTEQYF
TGTGCCATCAGTGAGATCGGGACAGAGCAGTACTTC
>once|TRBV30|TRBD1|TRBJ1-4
CAWSPGQATQGGLFF
TGTGCCTGGAGCCCCGGACAGGCCACTCAGGGGGGGCTGTTTTTT
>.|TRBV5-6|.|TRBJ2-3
CASSFGGVMTDTQYF
TGTGCCAGCAGCTTCGGAGGGGTTATGACAGATACGCAGTATTTT
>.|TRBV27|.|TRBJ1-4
CASSFQGGTNEKLFF
TGTGCCAGCAGTTTTCAGGGTGGGACTAATGAAAAACTGTTTTTT
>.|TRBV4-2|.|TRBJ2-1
CASSQVLGGANEQFF
TGTGCCAGCAGCCAGGTCCTGGGGGGGGCGAATGAGCAGTTCTTC